This record covers a single TCR beta chain. Its cognate antigen is unknown. The data originate from a study of shared clonotypes between healthy human individuals. Overall study context: The study enrolled a couple of women and three men aged 18 to 49.

The study's findings and limits: Naive CD4 clonotypes overlapped across several donors at 4.5% to 5.5%.

The assay used deep level. Method: immunoSEQ multiplex PCR; TCRdb's copy keeps in-frame clones and lacks some. Of approximately 2.5 million clones listed, under 95% are singletons. The origin of this receptor is a man between 18 and 29 years old in good health. Some clones in this sample may be carry-over from other donors' samples. Sequenced input: naive CD4+ T cells from PBMCs. The sample's subset: CD45RA+ positively selected.

The chain's CDR3 is CASSRRPGQGAKKNGYTF. The CDR3 DNA sequence: TGCGCCAGCAGCCGCCGGCCCGGACAGGGGGCGAAAAAAAATGGCTACACCTTC. The chain has TRBV23-1 and TRBJ1-2, with TRBD1 matching 11 bases. TRBV23-1 is assigned to the ORF class and has an uncertain function. This CDR3 region has 18 residues. V lost 6 bases, J lost 6 bases, and 18 bases stayed unmatched.